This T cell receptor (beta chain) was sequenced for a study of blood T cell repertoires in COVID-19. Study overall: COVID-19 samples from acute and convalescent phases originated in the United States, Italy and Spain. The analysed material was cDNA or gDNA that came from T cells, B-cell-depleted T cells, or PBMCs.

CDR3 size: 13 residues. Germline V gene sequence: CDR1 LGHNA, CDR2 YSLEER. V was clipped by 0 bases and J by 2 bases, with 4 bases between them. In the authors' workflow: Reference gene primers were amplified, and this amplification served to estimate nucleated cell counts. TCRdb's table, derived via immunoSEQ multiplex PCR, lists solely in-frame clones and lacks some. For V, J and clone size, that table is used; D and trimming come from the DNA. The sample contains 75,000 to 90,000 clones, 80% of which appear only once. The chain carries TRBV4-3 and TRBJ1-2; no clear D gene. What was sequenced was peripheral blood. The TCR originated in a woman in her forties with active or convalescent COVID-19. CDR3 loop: CASSQEQNYGYTF. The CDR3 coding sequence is TGCGCCAGCAGCCAAGAGCAGAACTATGGCTACACCTTC.